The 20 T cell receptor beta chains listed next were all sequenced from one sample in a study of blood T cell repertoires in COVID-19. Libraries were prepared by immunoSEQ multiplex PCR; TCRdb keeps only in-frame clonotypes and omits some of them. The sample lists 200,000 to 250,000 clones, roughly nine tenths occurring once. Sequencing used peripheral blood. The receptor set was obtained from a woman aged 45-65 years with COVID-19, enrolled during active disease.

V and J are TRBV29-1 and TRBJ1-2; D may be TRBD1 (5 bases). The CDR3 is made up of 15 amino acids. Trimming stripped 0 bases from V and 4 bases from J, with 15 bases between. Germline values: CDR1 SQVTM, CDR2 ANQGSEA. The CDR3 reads CSVEELTGAFYGYTF. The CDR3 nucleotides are TGCAGCGTTGAAGAATTAACAGGTGCTTTCTATGGCTACACCTTC.

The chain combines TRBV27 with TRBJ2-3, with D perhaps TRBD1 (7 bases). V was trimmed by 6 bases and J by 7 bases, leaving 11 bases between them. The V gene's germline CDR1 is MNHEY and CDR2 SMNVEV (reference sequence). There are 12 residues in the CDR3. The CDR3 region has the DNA TGTGCCAGCAGCGCAGGGGGGTATACGCAGTATTTT. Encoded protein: CASSAGGYTQYF.

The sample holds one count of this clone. As DNA, the CDR3 is TGTGCCAGCAGCCTCCCGCGTTTGGTAAATGAGCAGTTCTTC. Translation gives CASSLPRLVNEQFF. V and J are TRBV7-6 and TRBJ2-1; D uncertain. V lost 5 bases and J 7 bases, leaving 15 bases between the germline ends. The CDR3 runs 14 residues. CDR1 and CDR2 (germline): SGHVS, FNYEAQ.

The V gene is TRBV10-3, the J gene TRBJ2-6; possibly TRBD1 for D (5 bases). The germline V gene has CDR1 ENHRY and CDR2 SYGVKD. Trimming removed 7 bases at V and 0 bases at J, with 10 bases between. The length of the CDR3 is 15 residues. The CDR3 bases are TGTGCCATCACCGGACAAACCTCTGGGGCCAACGTCCTGACTTTC. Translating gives CAITGQTSGANVLTF.

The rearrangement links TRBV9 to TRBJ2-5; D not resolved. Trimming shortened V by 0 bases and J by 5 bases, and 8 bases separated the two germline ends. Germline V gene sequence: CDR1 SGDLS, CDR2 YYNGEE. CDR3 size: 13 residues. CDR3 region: CASSVAGGETQYF. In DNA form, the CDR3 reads TGTGCCAGCAGCGTAGCTGGCGGCGAGACCCAGTACTTC. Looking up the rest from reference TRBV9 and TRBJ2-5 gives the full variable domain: DSGVTQTPKHLITATGQRVTLRCSPRSGDLSVYWYQQSLDQGLQFLIQYYNGEERAKGNILERFSAQQFPDLHSELNLSSLELGDSALYFCASSVAGGETQYFGPGTRLLVL.

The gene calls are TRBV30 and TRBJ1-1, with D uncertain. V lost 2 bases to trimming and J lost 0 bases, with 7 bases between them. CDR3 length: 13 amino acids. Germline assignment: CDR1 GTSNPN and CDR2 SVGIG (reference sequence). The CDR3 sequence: CAWSQDLNTEAFF. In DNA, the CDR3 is TGTGCCTGGAGTCAGGATTTGAACACTGAAGCTTTCTTT.

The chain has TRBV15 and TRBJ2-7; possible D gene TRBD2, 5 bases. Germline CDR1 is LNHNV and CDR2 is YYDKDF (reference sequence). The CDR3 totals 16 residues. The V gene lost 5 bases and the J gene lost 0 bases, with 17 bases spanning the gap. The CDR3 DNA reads TGTGCCACCAGCCCAAGTTGGACTCTAAGCTCCTACGAGCAGTACGTC. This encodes CATSPSWTLSSYEQYV.

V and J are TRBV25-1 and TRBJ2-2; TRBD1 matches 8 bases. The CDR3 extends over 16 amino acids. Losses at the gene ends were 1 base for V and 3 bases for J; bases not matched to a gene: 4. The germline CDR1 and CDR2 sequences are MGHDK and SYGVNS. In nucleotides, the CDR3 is TGTGCCAGCAGTGAATCAAGGGGACAGGACACCGGGGAGCTGTTTTTT. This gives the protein CASSESRGQDTGELFF.

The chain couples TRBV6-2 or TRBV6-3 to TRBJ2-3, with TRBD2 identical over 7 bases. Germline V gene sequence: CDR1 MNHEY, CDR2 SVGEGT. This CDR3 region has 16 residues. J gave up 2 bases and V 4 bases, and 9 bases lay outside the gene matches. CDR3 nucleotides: TGTGCCAGCAGTTGGGGTAGCGGGCTTATCACAGATACGCAGTATTTT. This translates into CASSWGSGLITDTQYF.

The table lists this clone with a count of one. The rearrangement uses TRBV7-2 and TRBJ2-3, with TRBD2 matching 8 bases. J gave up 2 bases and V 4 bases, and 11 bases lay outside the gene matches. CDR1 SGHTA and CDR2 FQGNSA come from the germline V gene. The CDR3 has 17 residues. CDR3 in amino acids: CASSSDGGATFTDTQYF. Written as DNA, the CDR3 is TGTGCCAGCAGCTCAGACGGGGGGGCCACCTTCACAGATACGCAGTATTTT.

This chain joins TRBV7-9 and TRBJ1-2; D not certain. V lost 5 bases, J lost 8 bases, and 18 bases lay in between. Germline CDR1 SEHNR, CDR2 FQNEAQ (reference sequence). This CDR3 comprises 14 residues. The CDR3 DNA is TGTGCCAGCAGCCCTCCCTTAGTTCCCCGAGGCTACACCTTC. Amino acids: CASSPPLVPRGYTF.

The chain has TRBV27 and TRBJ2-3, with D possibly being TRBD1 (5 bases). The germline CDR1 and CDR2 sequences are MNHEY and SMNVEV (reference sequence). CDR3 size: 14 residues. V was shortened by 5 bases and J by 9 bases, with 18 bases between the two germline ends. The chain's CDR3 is CASSPPQGKGTQYF. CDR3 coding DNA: TGTGCCAGCAGTCCTCCCCAGGGTAAGGGAACGCAGTATTTT.

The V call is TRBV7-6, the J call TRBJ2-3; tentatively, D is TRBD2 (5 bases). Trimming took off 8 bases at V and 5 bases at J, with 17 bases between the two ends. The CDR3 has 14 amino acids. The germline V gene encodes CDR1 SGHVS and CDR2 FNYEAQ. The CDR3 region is CASATGRGIDTQYF. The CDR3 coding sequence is TGTGCCAGCGCTACTGGACGGGGAATAGATACGCAGTATTTT.

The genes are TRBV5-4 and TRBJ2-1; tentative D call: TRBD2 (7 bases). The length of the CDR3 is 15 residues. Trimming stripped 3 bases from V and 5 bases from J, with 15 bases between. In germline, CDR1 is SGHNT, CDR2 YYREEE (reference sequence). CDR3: CASSWVTGGNNEQFF. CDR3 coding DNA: TGTGCCAGCAGCTGGGTCACGGGGGGCAACAATGAGCAGTTCTTC. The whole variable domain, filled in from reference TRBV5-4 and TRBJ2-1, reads ETGVTQSPTHLIKTRGQQVTLRCSSQSGHNTVSWYQQALGQGPQFIFQYYREEENGRGNFPPRFSGLQFPNYSSELNVNALELDDSALYLCASSWVTGGNNEQFFGPGTRLTVL.

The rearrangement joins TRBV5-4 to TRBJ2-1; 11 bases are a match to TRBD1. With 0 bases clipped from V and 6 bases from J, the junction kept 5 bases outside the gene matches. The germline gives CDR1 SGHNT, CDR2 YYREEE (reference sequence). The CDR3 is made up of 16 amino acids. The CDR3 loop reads CASSLAAGQGGNEQFF. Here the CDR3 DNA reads TGTGCCAGCAGCTTGGCCGCGGGACAGGGGGGCAATGAGCAGTTCTTC. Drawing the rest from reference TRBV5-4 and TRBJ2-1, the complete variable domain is ETGVTQSPTHLIKTRGQQVTLRCSSQSGHNTVSWYQQALGQGPQFIFQYYREEENGRGNFPPRFSGLQFPNYSSELNVNALELDDSALYLCASSLAAGQGGNEQFFGPGTRLTVL.

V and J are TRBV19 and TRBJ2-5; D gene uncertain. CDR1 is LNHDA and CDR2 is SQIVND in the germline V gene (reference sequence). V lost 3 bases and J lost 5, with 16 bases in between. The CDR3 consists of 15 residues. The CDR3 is CASSMTSPPLETQYF. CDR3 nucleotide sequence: TGTGCCAGTAGTATGACTTCCCCCCCCTTGGAGACCCAGTACTTC.

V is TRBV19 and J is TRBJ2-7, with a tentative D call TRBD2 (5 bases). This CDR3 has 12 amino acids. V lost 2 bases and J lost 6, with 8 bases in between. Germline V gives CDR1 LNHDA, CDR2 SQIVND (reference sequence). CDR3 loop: CASSIKLGEQYF. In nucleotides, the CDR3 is TGTGCCAGTAGTATAAAACTAGGCGAGCAGTACTTC.

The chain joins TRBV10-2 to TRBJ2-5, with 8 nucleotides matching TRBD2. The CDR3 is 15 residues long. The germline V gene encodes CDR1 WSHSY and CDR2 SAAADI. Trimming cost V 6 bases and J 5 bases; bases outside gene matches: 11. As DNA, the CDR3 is TGCGCCAGCAGCGGAAGGTCGGGGGGGCGGGAGACCCAGTACTTC. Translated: CASSGRSGGRETQYF.

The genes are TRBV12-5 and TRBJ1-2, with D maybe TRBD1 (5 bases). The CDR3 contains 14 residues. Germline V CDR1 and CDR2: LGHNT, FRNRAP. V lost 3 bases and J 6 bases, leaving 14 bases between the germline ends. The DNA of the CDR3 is TGTGCTAGTGGTTTCGACAGTATTAGGAATGGCTACACCTTC. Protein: CASGFDSIRNGYTF.

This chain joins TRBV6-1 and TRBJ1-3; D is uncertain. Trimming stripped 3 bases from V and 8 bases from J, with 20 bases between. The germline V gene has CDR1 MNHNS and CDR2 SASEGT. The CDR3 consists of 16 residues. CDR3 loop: CASSDAKVFGEDTIYF. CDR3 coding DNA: TGTGCCAGCAGTGATGCGAAGGTTTTCGGGGAGGACACCATATATTTT.